This T cell receptor (beta chain) was sequenced in a study of blood T cell repertoires in COVID-19 (TCRdb year 2020). Some background on the complete study: Samples from collaborators originated in the United States, Italy and Spain and spanned both the acute and convalescent phases of COVID-19. The repertoires were made available in a free public database intended to serve as a resource for research on the immune response to SARS-CoV-2. HLA class I and class II types, where available, came from metadata supplied by the sample provider rather than from assay-based typing. Sample metadata almost always included a de-identified subject ID, COVID-19 status, age in years and sex. Samples were obtained from the ongoing ImmuneRACE study (first 160 participants) and from some 1,300 subjects provided by 6 global collaborators. The dataset comprised deeply sampled blood TCRbeta repertoires from subjects exposed to, actively infected with, or recovered from COVID-19. The prospective study material was composed of cDNA or gDNA derived from T cells, B-cell-depleted T cells, or PBMCs. The paper's findings and limits, for the study overall: Clinical and demographic metadata were provided uncurated, with the amount varying by source and participant.

Points on this clone: Its recognized antigen is unknown. Base qualities are not recorded, but no much larger clone differs from it by a single base.

The immunoSEQ Assay, a bias-controlled multiplex PCR, was used to amplify TCRbeta CDR3 regions from genomic DNA. The study's own analysis went as follows. The number of nucleated cells in each sample was estimated by amplification of reference gene primers within the assay. Sequence reads were collapsed and filtered to measure the absolute abundance of every unique TCRbeta CDR3 rearrangement. Productive Simpson clonality was computed per sample as the square root of Simpson's diversity index over productive rearrangements. Here the immuneACCESS table is served through TCRdb, limited to in-frame sequences with V and J called. Missing clones are a known gap in these copies; in checked studies unresolved V genes cover under half, and the rest lacks a known reason. V, J and clone size reflect that table, while D and trimming were determined from the DNA. The sample yields around 80,000 clones; about 83% were counted once. The ten largest clonotypes hold roughly 29% of the sample.

Collaborating institutions collected whole blood in K2EDTA tubes following their own protocols. For TCRbeta analysis, collaborator samples were shipped as frozen whole blood, as isolated PBMCs, or as DNA extracted from either sample type. The germline V gene (reference sequence) provides CDR1 MNHNY and CDR2 SVGAGI. V loses 0 bases, J loses 2 bases, and the germline ends lie 5 bases apart. From the cysteine through the phenylalanine, the CDR3 covers 13 amino acids. Only the CDR3 DNA is retained, 39 bases long and in frame from the first base. The sample taken for sequencing was peripheral blood. Rearrangement joined TRBV6-6 to TRBJ2-7; there is no confident call for the D gene. The receptor was isolated from a woman of 80 years or more with acute or convalescent COVID-19. The CDR3 protein is CASSYSSAYEQYF. The sequenced DNA: TGTGCCAGCAGTTACTCGTCTGCCTACGAGCAGTACTTC.